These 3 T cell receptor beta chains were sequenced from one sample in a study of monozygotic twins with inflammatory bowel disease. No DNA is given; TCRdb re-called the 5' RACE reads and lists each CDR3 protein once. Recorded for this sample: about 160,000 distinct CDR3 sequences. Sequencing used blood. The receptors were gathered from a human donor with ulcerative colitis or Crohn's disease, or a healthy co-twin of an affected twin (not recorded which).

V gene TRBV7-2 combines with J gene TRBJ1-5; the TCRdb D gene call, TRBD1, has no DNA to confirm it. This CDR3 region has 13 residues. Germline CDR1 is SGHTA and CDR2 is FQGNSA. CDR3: CASSSGDGQPQHF. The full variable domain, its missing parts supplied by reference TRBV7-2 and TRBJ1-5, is GAGVSQSPSNKVTEKGKDVELRCDPISGHTALYWYRQSLGQGLEFLIYFQGNSAPDKSGLPSDRFSAERTGGSVSTLTIQRTQQEDSAVYLCASSSGDGQPQHFGDGTRLSIL.

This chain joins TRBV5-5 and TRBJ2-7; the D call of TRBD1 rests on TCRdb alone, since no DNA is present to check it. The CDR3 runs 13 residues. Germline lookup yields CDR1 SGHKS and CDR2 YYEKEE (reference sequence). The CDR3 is CASRSTGDREQYF. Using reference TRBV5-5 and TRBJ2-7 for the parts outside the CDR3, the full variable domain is DAGVTQSPTHLIKTRGQQVTLRCSPISGHKSVSWYQQVLGQGPQFIFQYYEKEERGRGNFPDRFSARQFPNYSSELNVNALLLGDSALYLCASRSTGDREQYFGPGTRLTVT.

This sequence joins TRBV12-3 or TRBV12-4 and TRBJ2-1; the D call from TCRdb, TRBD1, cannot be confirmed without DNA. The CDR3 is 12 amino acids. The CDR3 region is CASTPGVGEQFF.